This T cell receptor (beta chain) was sequenced for a study of control samples from healthy donors and cancer patients. Trimming shortened V by 10 bases and J by 2 bases, and 11 bases separated the two germline ends. Germline assignment: CDR1 LNHDA and CDR2 SQIVND (reference sequence). This CDR3 spans 12 amino acids. TCRdb's copy holds only in-frame clones and misses some; the assay was immunoSEQ multiplex PCR. The data hold roughly 400,000 clones, with 90% observed a single time. This sequence was found in a man in his forties with head and neck cancer. This sequence joins TRBV19 and TRBJ2-5; tentative D call: TRBD2 (5 bases). The sequenced sample was PBMCs. CDR3 bases: TGTGCCACCGGCGGGCAGCAAGAGACCCAGTACTTC. It translates to CATGGQQETQYF.